This T cell receptor beta chain was recovered during a study of tissue T cells after allogeneic stem cell transplantation. J gave up 0 bases and V 4 bases, and 13 bases lay outside the gene matches. The CDR3 length is 18 residues. Germline assignment: CDR1 SGHSA and CDR2 FRNQAP. Time point denoted: mouse harvest day 7 after allogeneic transplant. Mouse grafts combined 10^7 T-cell-depleted bone marrow cells with 10^6 splenic CD5+ T cells. B6 (H2b) cells into BALB/c (H2d) mice; tissues taken at day 7 or 14. Study outcomes and limitations: Anatomically similar tissues had similar TCR repertoires within each patient. Which tissue TCRs were alloreactive or antigen-specific was not determined. Some clones might be persisting host cells.

Survey-depth TCRbeta CDR3 sequencing reported V/J genes and productive frequencies. Measured with immunoSEQ multiplex PCR; TCRdb has only the in-frame clones, and not every one. The repertoire holds approximately 6,100 clones, with roughly 40% as singletons. Remarks on this clone: Its antigen is undetermined. Gene labels here are mouse ones. The read comes to an end 1 residue before the CDR3 does, leaving the germline J gene to fill in the end.

This receptor was obtained from a female BALB/c mouse given C57BL/6 T cells with graft-versus-host disease after an allogeneic hematopoietic cell transplant. The chain joins TRBV16 to TRBJ2-3; TRBD1 matches at 7 bases. The specimen sequenced was skin. The covered CDR3 bases are TGTGCAAGCAGCTACCGGGACAGAAGACTAACTAGTGCAGAAACGCTGTAT. It yields the protein CASSYRDRRLTSAETLY. The CDR3 reads in full as CASSYRDRRLTSAETLYF.